This TCR beta chain appears in the sequencing data of a study of cytomegalovirus exposure and HLA in healthy donors. Study context: Around 78 million unique TCRs, all from HLA-typed donors, were included in an early release of the data.

The V and J ends lost 7 bases and 7 bases respectively, with 19 bases between them. CDR3 length equals 14 residues. Germline assignment: CDR1 MNHEY and CDR2 SVGAGI. Donors likely had unrecorded immune exposures despite being nominally healthy when sampled. Study observations and caveats: A later analysis found most CMV-associated TCR beta chains apparently HLA-restricted.

Primers for the PCR totalled 60 Vbeta and 13 Jbeta. Profiled with immunoSEQ multiplex PCR; TCRdb holds only in-frame clones, not every one. The sample consists of some 100,000 clones, roughly 80% of them appearing once. About this clone: Its antigen remains unidentified.

This clonotype was sampled from a man between 18 and 35 years old in good health and CMV-seronegative. Sequencing used PBMCs. The V gene is TRBV6-5, the J gene TRBJ1-2; no reliable D call. CDR3 in amino acids: CASTSGDLRGGYTF. CDR3 nucleotides: TGTGCCAGCACCTCTGGCGATTTGCGGGGTGGCTACACCTTC.